This paragraph reports one TCR beta chain. V shed 4 bases and J shed 5 bases, with 13 bases lying between them. Germline values: CDR1 MNHEY, CDR2 SVGAGI. This CDR3 has 14 amino acids. The data were taken from a study of blood T cell repertoires in COVID-19. Study in general: Donors in the United States, Italy and Spain gave samples during acute or convalescent COVID-19. The analysed material was cDNA or gDNA that came from T cells, B-cell-depleted T cells, or PBMCs.

How the authors handled the data: Reference gene primer amplification in the assay estimated nucleated cell counts. TCRdb keeps only in-frame clones here, not all; method: immunoSEQ multiplex PCR. V and J calls and clone size are copied from that table; D and trimming were computed from the DNA. The sample consists of about 76,000 clones, around nine tenths of them appearing once. V usage is TRBV6-5 and J usage is TRBJ2-3; no firm D call. The receptor was derived from a man in his fifties or sixties with active COVID-19. The sequencing input was peripheral blood. CDR3 DNA sequence: TGTGCCAGCAGTTCCCCCAGGATGGAAGATACGCAGTATTTT. Protein: CASSSPRMEDTQYF.